One and the same sample provided the 24 T cell receptor beta chains below, sequenced in a study of CD8 T cells in ankylosing spondylitis (dated by TCRdb to the late 2010s). Results and caveats for the whole study, not just this receptor: A TCR beta motif made up of fewer than 10 highly homologous amino acid variants appeared to be characteristic of blood from ankylosing spondylitis patients.

Library construction relied on 5' RACE. The reads were generated on an Illumina HiSeq 2500. TCRdb reprocessing: public reads trimmed at Q25 with fastp, clones called with MiXCR, in-frame beta chains kept. Each CDR3 protein gets just one entry, which takes the most common genes and DNA from the rows behind it. For this sample there are roughly 220,000 distinct CDR3 sequences; about 16% appear just once. Of the sample, approximately 42% is held by the ten largest clones. These receptors have no known antigen. The sample taken for sequencing was blood, either unsorted or a sorted T cell fraction (not recorded which). These receptors were collected from a male donor with ankylosing spondylitis.

This chain links TRBV27 with TRBJ2-2; tentatively, D is TRBD2 (6 bases). The V end lost 8 bases, the J end lost 4 bases, and 14 bases lay between the germline ends. Looked up from germline, CDR1 is MNHEY and CDR2 is SMNVEV (reference sequence). This CDR3 spans 14 amino acids. The CDR3 DNA sequence: TGTGCCAGCTCTGGGGGACTGAGCACCGGGGAGCTGTTTTTT. This sequence encodes CASSGGLSTGELFF.

This rearrangement joins TRBV7-9 to TRBJ2-1, with 7 bases lining up with TRBD1. This CDR3 contains 15 residues. Germline loops: CDR1 SEHNR, CDR2 FQNEAQ (reference sequence). The junction had 6 bases not matched to a gene; V was cut back by 3 bases and J by 4 bases. In DNA, the CDR3 is TGTGCCAGCAGCTTCCCGGGACAGTTATACAATGAGCAGTTCTTC. Residues: CASSFPGQLYNEQFF.

This clonotype was seen a few times. This chain links TRBV6-5 with TRBJ2-1; 13 bases map to TRBD2. Trimming at V came to 4 bases and at J to 9 bases, leaving 9 bases not matched to a gene. The CDR3 consists of 16 residues. Germline V CDR1 and CDR2: MNHEY, SVGAGI. In nucleotides, the CDR3 is TGTGCCAGCAGTTCCATACTAGCGGGAGGGGTCGGTGAGCAGTTCTTC. It translates to CASSSILAGGVGEQFF.

This clonotype has a handful of counts. J is TRBJ2-2 and V is TRBV28, with 11 bases lining up with TRBD1. This CDR3 contains 15 residues. The V gene end was trimmed by 6 bases and the J gene end by 5 bases; junction bases not matched to a gene: 5. CDR1 MDHEN and CDR2 SYDVKM come from the germline V gene. DNA of the CDR3: TGTGCCAGCAGCCCAGGACAGGGGGCGACCGGGGAGCTGTTTTTT. It is translated as CASSPGQGATGELFF. Variable domain in full (rest from reference TRBV28 and TRBJ2-2): DVKVTQSSRYLVKRTGEKVFLECVQDMDHENMFWYRQDPGLGLRLIYFSYDVKMKEKGDIPEGYSVSREKKERFSLILESASTNQTSMYLCASSPGQGATGELFFGEGSRLTVL.

In this sample, this clonotype turned up a few times. This chain links TRBV29-1 with TRBJ1-3; 7 nucleotides line up with TRBD1. The CDR3 is made up of 12 amino acids. Germline V CDR1 and CDR2: SQVTM, ANQGSEA. J gave up 7 bases and V 6 bases, and 6 bases lay outside the gene matches. The CDR3 nucleotides read TGCAGCGTAGCGCAGACAGGGAACACCATATATTTT. It yields the protein CSVAQTGNTIYF.

This clonotype occurred a few times. The genes are TRBV12-3 or TRBV12-4 and TRBJ2-7; TRBD1 agrees at 8 bases. This CDR3 has 14 residues. The V segment lost 3 bases and the J segment 3 bases; nucleotides outside the gene matches: 4. CDR3: CASSFGQGDYEQYF. The CDR3 DNA reads as TGTGCCAGCAGTTTTGGACAGGGAGACTACGAGCAGTACTTC.

In its sample, this clonotype was seen a few times. In DNA form, the CDR3 reads TGCAGTGCTAGAATTGGGAACCCACGTATCGATGAGCAGTTCTTC. This gives the protein CSARIGNPRIDEQFF. The chain is built from TRBV20-1 and TRBJ2-1; D gene uncertain. Trimming stripped 2 bases from V and 8 bases from J, with 19 bases between. CDR1 is DFQATT and CDR2 is SNEGSKA in the germline V gene (reference sequence). The CDR3 is 15 residues long.

This clonotype was counted a single time. The V and J genes are TRBV2 and TRBJ1-1; TRBD1 aligns across 8 bases. There are 13 residues in the CDR3. V was pared by 6 bases and J by 8 bases, with 8 bases of the junction left unmatched. Germline CDR1 is SNHLY and CDR2 is FYNNEI. CDR3 loop: CASRGTGVPEAFF. The DNA for the CDR3 is TGTGCCAGCAGAGGGACAGGCGTCCCCGAAGCTTTCTTT.

The rearrangement links TRBV2 to TRBJ2-7, with TRBD1 matching 7 bases. This CDR3 region has 14 residues. V lost 3 bases, J lost 4 bases, and 6 bases stayed unmatched. Germline CDR1 SNHLY, CDR2 FYNNEI. CDR3 loop: CASSEAGGSYEQYF. DNA for the CDR3: TGTGCCAGCAGTGAGGCAGGGGGATCGTACGAGCAGTACTTC.

The chain couples TRBV9 to TRBJ2-5, with 8 bases identical to TRBD2. V lost 1 base and J lost 2; bases outside the gene matches: 4. CDR1 and CDR2 (germline): SGDLS, YYNGEE. The CDR3 covers 15 residues. Here the CDR3 reads CASSVSGRGQETQYF. The CDR3 region has the DNA TGTGCCAGCAGCGTATCCGGGAGGGGGCAAGAGACCCAGTACTTC.

This chain joins TRBV7-9 and TRBJ2-2, with D unclear. Trimming stripped 5 bases from V and 0 bases from J, with 7 bases between. CDR3 size: 14 residues. Germline CDR1 SEHNR, CDR2 FQNEAQ (reference sequence). Here the CDR3 DNA reads TGTGCCAGCAGCGAGCACGCGAACACCGGGGAGCTGTTTTTT. Its translation: CASSEHANTGELFF.

This clonotype was observed many times. V usage is TRBV12-3 or TRBV12-4 and J usage is TRBJ2-3; TRBD2 matches 9 bases. The CDR3 has 15 amino acids. The J segment lost 3 bases and the V segment lost 7 bases, leaving 8 bases of the junction unmatched. CDR3 sequence: CASTSSGRYTDTQYF. The CDR3 DNA follows: TGTGCCAGCACGAGTAGCGGGAGATATACAGATACGCAGTATTTT.

This clonotype was recorded a few times. The rearrangement joins TRBV4-1 to TRBJ1-2; D ambiguous. The V and J ends lost 4 bases and 0 bases respectively, with 15 bases between them. The CDR3 covers 16 residues. Germline lookup yields CDR1 MGHRA and CDR2 YSYEKL. The CDR3 sequence: CASSPVLEGANYGYTF. The DNA for the CDR3 is TGCGCCAGCAGCCCCGTTTTGGAGGGAGCTAACTATGGCTACACCTTC.

This clonotype appeared a few times. The chain combines TRBV6-1 with TRBJ2-3; TRBD2 might be the D (6 bases). Germline CDR1 reads MNHNS; CDR2 reads SASEGT. The V gene lost 6 bases and the J gene lost 6 bases, with 13 bases spanning the gap. CDR3 length: 13 residues. In DNA, the CDR3 is TGTGCCAGCAGCCAACTAGGAGGGGATACGCAGTATTTT. Amino acids: CASSQLGGDTQYF.

V is TRBV11-1 and J is TRBJ2-3; D may be TRBD1 or TRBD2 (6 bases each). This CDR3 spans 16 amino acids. Germline V gene lookup returns CDR1 SGHAT and CDR2 FQDESV (reference sequence). The V end was cut by 0 bases, the J end by 3 bases, with 13 bases between. CDR3 protein: CASSLARGATTDTQYF. The CDR3 DNA is TGTGCCAGCAGCTTAGCGAGGGGGGCTACGACAGATACGCAGTATTTT.

This clonotype was observed a few times. This chain links TRBV5-1 with TRBJ2-3, with TRBD2 identical over 13 bases. Trimming removed 2 bases from V and 2 bases from J; junction bases left unmatched: 5. In germline, CDR1 is SGHRS, CDR2 YFSETQ. The CDR3 is 17 residues long. The CDR3 is CASSFTGLAGATDTQYF. The DNA of the CDR3 is TGCGCCAGCAGCTTTACCGGACTAGCGGGGGCCACAGATACGCAGTATTTT.

This clonotype was seen a handful of times. The CDR3 spells CASSLSWAGAGCNVLTF. The CDR3 nucleotides read TGTGCCAGCAGTTTATCGTGGGCAGGGGCTGGGTGCAACGTCCTGACTTTC. The genes are TRBV27 and TRBJ2-6; the D gene is possibly TRBD1 (6 bases). Germline V gene sequence: CDR1 MNHEY, CDR2 SMNVEV (reference sequence). V gave up 0 bases and J gave up 9 bases, with 18 bases separating them. CDR3 length: 17 amino acids.

This clonotype occurred a few times. The CDR3 is CSARGTSGRPHEQFF. The CDR3, as DNA: TGCAGTGCTAGGGGGACTAGCGGGAGACCCCATGAGCAGTTCTTC. V and J are TRBV20-1 and TRBJ2-1; 14 bases fit TRBD2. In germline, CDR1 is DFQATT, CDR2 SNEGSKA (reference sequence). This CDR3 spans 15 amino acids. V gave up 3 bases and J gave up 8 bases; unmatched junction bases: 6.

This clonotype was counted many times. This chain links TRBV4-1 with TRBJ1-1, with a weak D call TRBD1 (6 bases). The V gene lost 0 bases and the J gene lost 4 bases, with 9 bases spanning the gap. This CDR3 comprises 14 residues. Looked up from germline, CDR1 is MGHRA and CDR2 is YSYEKL. CDR3 in amino acids: CASSQEGRGTEAFF. The DNA for the CDR3 is TGCGCCAGCAGCCAAGAGGGCAGGGGCACTGAAGCTTTCTTT.

This clonotype was detected only a few times. The gene calls are TRBV25-1 and TRBJ2-7, with D maybe TRBD2 (6 bases). Trimming pared 3 bases from V and 0 bases from J, leaving 12 bases between. The germline V gene encodes CDR1 MGHDK and CDR2 SYGVNS. The CDR3 has 15 amino acids. DNA for the CDR3: TGTGCCAGCAGTGATACGCGGGACTTCTCCTACGAGCAGTACTTC. It encodes CASSDTRDFSYEQYF.

There are a few counts of this clonotype. The chain couples TRBV3-1 to TRBJ1-1; D is unclear. Germline lookup yields CDR1 LGHDT and CDR2 YNNKEL (reference sequence). The germline V and J ends were trimmed by 1 base and 2 bases, with 11 bases remaining between them. This CDR3 has 15 residues. The CDR3 DNA follows: TGTGCCAGCAGCCAAGTGGTGGACTTCAACACTGAAGCTTTCTTT. This gives the protein CASSQVVDFNTEAFF.

V gene TRBV7-9 combines with J gene TRBJ2-2, with TRBD1 identical over 9 bases. V gave up 6 bases and J gave up 1 base; unmatched junction bases: 9. Looked up from germline, CDR1 is SEHNR and CDR2 is FQNEAQ (reference sequence). The CDR3 spans 17 residues. In DNA, the CDR3 is TGTGCCAGCAGTCAAGACGTGGGACAGGGGAACACCGGGGAGCTGTTTTTT. It is translated as CASSQDVGQGNTGELFF. The complete variable domain, with remaining parts taken from reference TRBV7-9 and TRBJ2-2, reads DTGVSQNPRHKITKRGQNVTFRCDPISEHNRLYWYRQTLGQGPEFLTYFQNEAQLEKSRLLSDRFSAERPKGSFSTLEIQRTEQGDSAMYLCASSQDVGQGNTGELFFGEGSRLTVL.

The chain uses TRBV3-1 and TRBJ2-3; D possibly matches TRBD1 or TRBD2 (5 bases each). Trimming left V 5 bases short and J 3 bases short, with 15 bases between. This CDR3 has 15 residues. Germline values: CDR1 LGHDT, CDR2 YNNKEL (reference sequence). The CDR3 nucleotides read TGTGCCAGCAGCTCCGGGACCCTGGAGACAGATACGCAGTATTTT. It encodes CASSSGTLETDTQYF.

The table lists this clonotype with a few counts. In DNA, the CDR3 is TGCAGTGCTTGGTCCGGGACTAGCGGGAGGCCCACAGATACGCAGTATTTT. Translation gives CSAWSGTSGRPTDTQYF. The chain is built from TRBV20-1 and TRBJ2-3; TRBD2 agrees at 15 bases. This CDR3 contains 17 residues. After removal of 5 bases from V and 2 bases from J, the junction contained 8 bases not matched to a gene. Germline-derived CDR1 and CDR2 are DFQATT and SNEGSKA (reference sequence).